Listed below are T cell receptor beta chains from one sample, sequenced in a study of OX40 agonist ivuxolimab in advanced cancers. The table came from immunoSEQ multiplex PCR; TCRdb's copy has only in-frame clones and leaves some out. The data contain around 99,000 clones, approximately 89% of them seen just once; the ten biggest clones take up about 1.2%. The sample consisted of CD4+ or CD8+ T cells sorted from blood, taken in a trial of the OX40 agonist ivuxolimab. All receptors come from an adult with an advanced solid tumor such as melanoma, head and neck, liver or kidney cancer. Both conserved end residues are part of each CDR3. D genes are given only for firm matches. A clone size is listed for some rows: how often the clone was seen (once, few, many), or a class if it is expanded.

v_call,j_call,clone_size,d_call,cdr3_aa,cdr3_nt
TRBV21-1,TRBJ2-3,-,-,CASSSPMGTSGRRYTDTQYF,TGTGCCAGCAGCTCCCCCATGGGGACTAGCGGGAGGAGATATACAGATACGCAGTATTTT
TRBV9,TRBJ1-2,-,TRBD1,CASSLGTAQNYGYTF,TGTGCCAGCAGCTTAGGGACAGCACAGAACTATGGCTACACCTTC
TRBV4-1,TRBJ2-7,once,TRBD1,CASSPTPGTGGTYEQYF,TGCGCCAGCAGCCCAACCCCCGGGACAGGGGGAACCTACGAGCAGTACTTC
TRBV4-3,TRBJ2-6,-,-,CASSQDGGHSGANVLTF,TGCGCCAGCAGCCAAGACGGGGGCCACTCTGGGGCCAACGTCCTGACTTTC
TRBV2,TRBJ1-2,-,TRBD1,CASRDRASYGYTF,TGTGCCAGCAGGGACAGGGCCTCCTATGGCTACACCTTC
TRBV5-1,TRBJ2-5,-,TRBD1,CASSRTGLNQETQYF,TGCGCCAGCAGCCGGACAGGGTTAAACCAAGAGACCCAGTACTTC
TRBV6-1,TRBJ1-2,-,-,CASSAREFSPDGYTF,TGTGCCAGCAGTGCAAGGGAGTTTTCGCCGGATGGCTACACCTTC
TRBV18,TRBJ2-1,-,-,CASSPSHNEQFF,TGTGCCAGCTCACCTAGCCACAATGAGCAGTTCTTC
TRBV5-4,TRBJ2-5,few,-,CASSLGRESGETQYF,TGTGCCAGCAGCTTGGGGAGGGAGAGTGGGGAGACCCAGTACTTC
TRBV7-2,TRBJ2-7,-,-,CASSLAGGPLGEQYF,TGTGCCAGCAGCTTAGCGGGGGGACCTTTAGGAGAGCAGTACTTC
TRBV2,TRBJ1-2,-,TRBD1,CASSDTSGQGVIGYTF,TGTGCCAGCAGTGACACTTCGGGACAGGGGGTTATTGGCTACACCTTC
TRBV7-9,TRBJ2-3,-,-,CASSPTTDTQYF,TGTGCCAGCAGCCCCACCACAGATACGCAGTATTTT
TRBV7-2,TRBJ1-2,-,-,CASSLARGNYGYTF,TGTGCCAGCAGCTTAGCCCGGGGGAACTATGGCTACACCTTC
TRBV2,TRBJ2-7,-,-,CASIWGAASGTYEQYF,TGTGCCAGCATTTGGGGGGCGGCTAGCGGTACCTACGAGCAGTACTTC
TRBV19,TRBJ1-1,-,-,CASRRSGTEAFF,TGTGCCAGTAGGCGATCAGGGACTGAAGCTTTCTTT
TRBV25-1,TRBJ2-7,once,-,CASSEYSYEQYF,TGTGCCAGCAGTGAATATTCCTACGAGCAGTACTTC
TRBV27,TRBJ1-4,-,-,CATSPLKRGTNEKLFF,TGTGCCACCTCACCATTAAAGAGGGGGACTAATGAAAAACTGTTTTTT
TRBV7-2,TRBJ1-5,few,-,CASSLNNQPQHF,TGTGCCAGCAGCTTAAATAATCAGCCCCAGCATTTT
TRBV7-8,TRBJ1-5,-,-,CASSPHQESDQPQHF,TGTGCCAGCAGCCCCCATCAGGAAAGCGATCAGCCCCAGCATTTT
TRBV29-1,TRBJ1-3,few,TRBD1,CSVNDRVGNTIYF,TGCAGCGTGAACGACAGGGTCGGAAACACCATATATTTT
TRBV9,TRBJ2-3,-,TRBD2,CASSRQLAGGSDTQYF,TGTGCCAGCAGCCGCCAACTAGCGGGAGGGTCAGATACGCAGTATTTT
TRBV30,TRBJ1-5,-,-,CAWSAGANQPQHF,TGTGCCTGGAGTGCAGGGGCCAACCAGCCCCAGCATTTT
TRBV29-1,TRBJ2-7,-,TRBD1,CSVVLLIGTGDYEQYF,TGCAGCGTCGTCCTGCTAATCGGGACAGGGGACTACGAGCAGTACTTC
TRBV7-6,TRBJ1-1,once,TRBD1,CASSLRDGRQGQTEAFF,TGTGCCAGCAGCTTAAGAGATGGTAGACAGGGCCAGACTGAAGCTTTCTTT
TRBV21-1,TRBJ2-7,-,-,CASSKTVGGPYEQYF,TGTGCCAGCAGCAAAACGGTAGGGGGCCCCTACGAGCAGTACTTC
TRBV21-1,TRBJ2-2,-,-,CASTPTRMGLAGELFF,TGTGCCAGCACCCCCACCAGAATGGGGCTGGCCGGGGAGCTGTTTTTT
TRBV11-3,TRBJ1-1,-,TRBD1,CASSLTTGSTEAFF,TGTGCCAGCAGCCTTACGACAGGGAGCACTGAAGCTTTCTTT
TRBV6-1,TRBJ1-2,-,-,CASSATESNYGYTF,TGTGCCAGCAGTGCGACAGAAAGCAACTATGGCTACACCTTC
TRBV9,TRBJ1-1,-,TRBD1,CASSPRTGEEDGAFF,TGTGCCAGCAGCCCCCGGACAGGGGAGGAGGATGGAGCTTTCTTT
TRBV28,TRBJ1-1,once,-,CASSRTGTGTKAFF,TGTGCCAGCAGTCGGACCGGGACCGGGACAAAGGCTTTCTTT
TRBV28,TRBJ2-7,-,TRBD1,CASRLDRAHEQYF,TGTGCCAGCAGATTAGACAGGGCCCACGAGCAGTACTTC
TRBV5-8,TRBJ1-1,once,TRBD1,CASSGRTGGNTEAFF,TGTGCCAGCAGCGGCAGGACAGGGGGGAACACTGAAGCTTTCTTT
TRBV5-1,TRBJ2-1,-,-,CASSLDVGSHNEQFF,TGCGCCAGCAGCTTGGACGTCGGGAGTCACAATGAGCAGTTCTTC
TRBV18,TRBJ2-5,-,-,CASSPEETQYF,TGTGCCAGCTCACCTGAAGAGACCCAGTACTTC
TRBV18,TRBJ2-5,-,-,CASSPRRGDGETQYF,TGTGCCAGCTCACCCCGACGGGGCGACGGGGAGACCCAGTACTTC
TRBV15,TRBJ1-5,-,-,CATSRDRGGQPQHF,TGTGCCACCAGCAGAGATCGGGGAGGACAGCCCCAGCATTTT
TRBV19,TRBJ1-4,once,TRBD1,CASSRDRDEKLFF,TGTGCCAGTAGTAGGGACAGGGATGAAAAACTGTTTTTT
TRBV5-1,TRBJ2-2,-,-,CASSFRGLNTGELFF,TGCGCCAGCAGCTTCAGGGGACTAAACACCGGGGAGCTGTTTTTT
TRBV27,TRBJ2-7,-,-,CASGVEGGPPYEQYF,TGTGCCAGCGGGGTTGAGGGGGGCCCTCCCTACGAGCAGTACTTC
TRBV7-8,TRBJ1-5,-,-,CASSSFDGYQPQHF,TGTGCCAGCAGCTCCTTTGACGGCTATCAGCCCCAGCATTTT
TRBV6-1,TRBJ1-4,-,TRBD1,CASSDRGGEKLFF,TGTGCCAGCAGTGACAGGGGGGGAGAAAAACTGTTTTTT